The 31 T cell receptor beta chains presented below share a single source sample, sequenced in a study of shared clonotypes between healthy human individuals (dated by TCRdb to 2018 to 2020). The library was obtained by the immunoSEQ multiplex PCR assay. TCRdb retrieved this table from immuneACCESS and kept in-frame rearrangements only. Not all clones are present; in checked studies, unresolved V genes account for under half, and no reason is known for the remainder. This sample has over 2 million clones in its table, and just under 95% of those were observed once. About 0.36% of the sample goes to the ten largest clones. The sequenced sample was naive CD4+ T cells from PBMCs. The cell subset or site label, as the study defines it: CD45RA+ positively selected. The receptors come from a man between 18 and 35 years old in good health. Some clones in this sample may be carry-over from other donors' samples.

The rearrangement links TRBV19 to TRBJ2-3, with 10 bases lining up with TRBD1. The CDR3 has 17 residues. Trimming at V came to 6 bases and at J to 1 base, leaving 10 bases not matched to a gene. The germline CDR1 and CDR2 sequences are LNHDA and SQIVND (reference sequence). The CDR3 coding sequence is TGTGCCAGTAGCCCCACGGACAGGGGGATTGGCACAGATACGCAGTATTTT. As protein: CASSPTDRGIGTDTQYF.

This sequence joins TRBV30 and TRBJ2-5; 13 nucleotides match TRBD2. Germline V CDR1 and CDR2: GTSNPN, SVGIG (reference sequence). The CDR3 length is 15 residues. V shed 3 bases and J 4 bases; nucleotides not matched to a gene: 5. In nucleotides, the CDR3 is TGTGCCTGGAGGACCGGGACTAGCGGGATAGAGACCCAGTACTTC. Amino acids: CAWRTGTSGIETQYF.

CDR3 sequence: CASSSNIDTQYF. CDR3 nucleotide sequence: TGTGCCAGTAGTTCTAACATAGATACGCAGTATTTT. The genes are TRBV19 and TRBJ2-3; D ambiguous. Trimming cost V 5 bases and J 5 bases, with 8 bases left between them. Germline lookup yields CDR1 LNHDA and CDR2 SQIVND (reference sequence). The CDR3 sequence is 12 residues long.

V usage is TRBV28 and J usage is TRBJ1-4; D gene uncertain. Germline values: CDR1 MDHEN, CDR2 SYDVKM. The CDR3 has 15 residues. V lost 4 bases, J lost 2 bases, and 11 bases lay in between. CDR3 region: CASSSPGHTNEKLFF. DNA for the CDR3: TGTGCCAGCAGTTCTCCGGGCCATACTAATGAAAAACTGTTTTTT.

The V and J genes are TRBV20-1 and TRBJ1-2, with TRBD1 matching over 7 bases. The germline V gene encodes CDR1 DFQATT and CDR2 SNEGSKA (reference sequence). This CDR3 comprises 11 residues. V was clipped by 6 bases and J by 4 bases; unmatched bases: 2. CDR3 DNA sequence: TGCAGTGCCTGGGACAGCTATGGCTACACCTTC. It specifies CSAWDSYGYTF.

J is TRBJ1-1 and V is TRBV14; 8 nucleotides agree with TRBD1. This CDR3 region has 16 residues. Germline V CDR1 and CDR2: SGHDN, FVKESK. V was pared by 1 base and J by 1 base, with 5 bases of the junction left unmatched. CDR3 amino acids: CASSQVQGASNTEAFF. The CDR3 DNA is TGTGCCAGCAGCCAAGTGCAGGGGGCTTCGAACACTGAAGCTTTCTTT.

The rearrangement joins TRBV7-8 to TRBJ2-1, with D perhaps being TRBD1 or TRBD2 (5 bases each). The CDR3 runs 16 residues. In germline, CDR1 is SGHVS, CDR2 FQNEAQ. The V end lost 5 bases, the J end lost 8 bases, and 22 bases lay between the germline ends. The CDR3 nucleotides are TGTGCCAGCAGCCCCAAACCGGGAACCCGGGGCGATGAGCAGTTCTTC. It encodes CASSPKPGTRGDEQFF.

As regards this clone: Other DNA variants within this sample encode the same CDR3. The V gene is TRBV28, the J gene TRBJ2-5; D is unclear. The ends were cut back, 3 bases at V and 1 base at J, with 9 bases in the middle. Germline CDR1 and CDR2: MDHEN and SYDVKM. This CDR3 has 14 amino acids. DNA for the CDR3: TGTGCCAGCAGTTTGGGCACGAGCCAAGAGACCCAGTACTTC. Its translation: CASSLGTSQETQYF.

The V and J genes are TRBV6-1 and TRBJ2-7, with a possible D match to TRBD1 (6 bases). The ends were cut back, 0 bases at V and 4 bases at J, with 13 bases in the middle. This CDR3 region has 15 residues. The germline V gene has CDR1 MNHNS and CDR2 SASEGT. CDR3 nucleotides: TGTGCCAGCAGTGAAGCCAATACAGGGATGTACGAGCAGTACTTC. It is translated as CASSEANTGMYEQYF.

This chain uses TRBV14 with TRBJ2-5, with D hard to call. V was clipped by 8 bases and J by 3 bases, with 16 bases between them. Germline V lookup: CDR1 SGHDN, CDR2 FVKESK. This CDR3 has 14 residues. In nucleotides, the CDR3 is TGTGCCAGCTCACGCAGACCTCAAAAAGAGACCCAGTACTTC. Amino acid sequence: CASSRRPQKETQYF.

The chain links TRBV4-1 to TRBJ2-5, with 14 bases that match TRBD2. The germline V gene encodes CDR1 MGHRA and CDR2 YSYEKL. V lost 3 bases, J lost 3 bases, and 6 bases stayed unmatched. CDR3 length equals 17 residues. The CDR3 coding sequence is TGCGCCAGCAGCCAGTATCCGGGACTAGCGGGAGAAGAGACCCAGTACTTC. Amino acid sequence: CASSQYPGLAGEETQYF.

The gene calls are TRBV5-6 and TRBJ1-4; 7 bases match TRBD1. The length of the CDR3 is 14 residues. V lost 3 bases and J lost 8; bases outside the gene matches: 7. Germline lookup yields CDR1 SGHDT and CDR2 YYEEEE. The CDR3 nucleotides read TGTGCCAGCAGCTCCTCGGACAGGAGGGAAAAACTGTTTTTT. It yields the protein CASSSSDRREKLFF.

The chain joins TRBV5-1 to TRBJ2-3; 8 nucleotides agree with TRBD1. V was clipped by 4 bases and J by 3 bases; unmatched bases: 7. The CDR3 length is 15 residues. In germline, CDR1 is SGHRS, CDR2 YFSETQ. DNA of the CDR3: TGCGCCAGCAGCGTCCCAGGGGGCGAAACAGATACGCAGTATTTT. This codes for CASSVPGGETDTQYF.

Points on this clone: The same CDR3 can be traced to other DNA sequences in this sample. The chain couples TRBV6-5 to TRBJ1-1; 9 positions match TRBD1. The CDR3 is 12 amino acids. The V gene end was trimmed by 3 bases and the J gene end by 11 bases; junction bases not matched to a gene: 4. The germline gives CDR1 MNHEY, CDR2 SVGAGI. The CDR3 DNA reads TGTGCCAGCAGTTATCCCGGACAGGGGGCTTTCTTT. Translation gives CASSYPGQGAFF.

This sequence joins TRBV10-2 and TRBJ2-5; tentatively, D is TRBD2 (5 bases). The V and J ends lost 8 bases and 0 bases respectively, with 7 bases between them. CDR3 length equals 12 residues. CDR1 is WSHSY and CDR2 is SAAADI in the germline V gene. CDR3 in DNA: TGCGCCAGCTCGGGGAACCAAGAGACCCAGTACTTC. It is translated as CASSGNQETQYF.

This CDR3 reads CASSYRSIGSDTQYF. In DNA form, the CDR3 reads TGTGCCAGCAGTTACCGCAGTATAGGGTCAGATACGCAGTATTTT. This chain uses TRBV6-5 with TRBJ2-3; D gene uncertain. Trimming cost V 2 bases and J 4 bases, with 13 bases left between them. Germline V gene data show CDR1 as MNHEY and CDR2 as SVGAGI. This CDR3 spans 15 amino acids.

As concerns this clone: The same CDR3 can be traced to other DNA sequences in this sample. The rearrangement joins TRBV30 to TRBJ1-2; D might be TRBD1 (5 bases). This CDR3 has 15 amino acids. Germline CDR1 and CDR2: GTSNPN and SVGIG (reference sequence). V was cut by 0 bases and J by 4 bases, with 15 bases left in between. CDR3 region: CAWSVGGGWGYGYTF. The CDR3 DNA reads TGTGCCTGGAGTGTTGGGGGAGGTTGGGGCTATGGCTACACCTTC.

The J gene is TRBJ1-1, the V gene TRBV5-4; TRBD1 agrees at 7 bases. The CDR3 runs 18 residues. The germline CDR1 and CDR2 sequences are SGHNT and YYREEE (reference sequence). With V trimmed by 6 bases and J by 2 bases, 19 bases remained unmatched. CDR3 bases: TGTGCCAGCACCCTAAGACAGACCCGGACAGGAGTCAACACTGAAGCTTTCTTT. Translation gives CASTLRQTRTGVNTEAFF.

The chain has TRBV6-5 and TRBJ1-3; possibly TRBD1 for D (6 bases). The germline V gene encodes CDR1 MNHEY and CDR2 SVGAGI. This CDR3 region has 15 residues. Trimming shortened V by 6 bases and J by 3 bases, and 15 bases separated the two germline ends. The CDR3 DNA reads as TGTGCCAGCAGCCGGACAGTTTCGGGTGGAAACACCATATATTTT. Protein: CASSRTVSGGNTIYF.

The genes are TRBV6-6 and TRBJ2-7, with 8 bases that match TRBD2. The junction had 7 bases not matched to a gene; V was cut back by 6 bases and J by 6 bases. Germline V gives CDR1 MNHNY, CDR2 SVGAGI (reference sequence). The CDR3 is 13 residues long. The CDR3 reads CASSPGLALEQYF. For the CDR3, the DNA is TGTGCCAGCAGCCCAGGACTAGCCCTCGAGCAGTACTTC.

The chain links TRBV4-3 to TRBJ1-3; tentatively, D is TRBD1 (5 bases). Trimming took 3 bases from V and 8 from J, leaving 17 bases between them. CDR1 and CDR2 from the germline V gene are LGHNA and YSLEER. The CDR3 sequence is 15 residues long. CDR3 bases: TGCGCCAGCAGCCATCTCGGGACGGTGCGAGACACCATATATTTT. Translated, it gives CASSHLGTVRDTIYF.

CDR3 sequence: CATSRDTPPDTQYF. The DNA for the CDR3 is TGTGCCACCAGCAGAGATACCCCCCCAGATACGCAGTATTTT. The V call is TRBV15, the J call TRBJ2-3; D is unclear. Trimming took 0 bases from V and 4 from J, leaving 8 bases between them. In germline, CDR1 is LNHNV, CDR2 YYDKDF (reference sequence). This CDR3 has 14 amino acids.

The chain uses TRBV7-6 and TRBJ1-5; a weak D match, TRBD1 (5 bases). V lost 5 bases and J 5 bases, leaving 13 bases between the germline ends. CDR3 size: 14 residues. The germline CDR1 and CDR2 sequences are SGHVS and FNYEAQ. In nucleotides, the CDR3 is TGTGCCAGCAGCCTCGGGACGGCAGATCAGCCCCAGCATTTT. It specifies CASSLGTADQPQHF.

The V call is TRBV5-1, the J call TRBJ2-1, with a tentative D call TRBD2 (6 bases). V was pared by 4 bases and J by 8 bases, with 19 bases between. The length of the CDR3 is 15 residues. Germline CDR1 is SGHRS and CDR2 is YFSETQ. CDR3 loop: CASSGPGTVGDEQFF. In DNA, the CDR3 is TGCGCCAGCAGCGGTCCCGGGACTGTAGGGGATGAGCAGTTCTTC.

The chain has TRBV28 and TRBJ2-3; possible D gene TRBD2, 6 bases. Germline CDR1 and CDR2: MDHEN and SYDVKM. The CDR3 is 15 amino acids. V was shortened by 6 bases and J by 0 bases, with 13 bases between the two germline ends. The CDR3 sequence is CASRVGGESTDTQYF. The DNA of the CDR3 is TGTGCCAGCAGAGTGGGCGGGGAAAGCACAGATACGCAGTATTTT.

The gene calls are TRBV11-2 and TRBJ2-5; 13 bases agree with TRBD2. This CDR3 contains 16 residues. CDR1 is SGHAT and CDR2 is FQNNGV in the germline V gene. With V trimmed by 5 bases and J by 5 bases, 8 bases remained unmatched. The CDR3 protein is CASSLLAGGRGETQYF. CDR3 bases: TGTGCCAGCAGCCTACTAGCGGGAGGGCGAGGGGAGACCCAGTACTTC. The full variable domain, completed using reference TRBV11-2 and TRBJ2-5, is EAGVAQSPRYKIIEKRQSVAFWCNPISGHATLYWYQQILGQGPKLLIQFQNNGVVDDSQLPKDRFSAERLKGVDSTLKIQPAKLEDSAVYLCASSLLAGGRGETQYFGPGTRLLVL.

A remark on this clone: A read error may account for a junction end that differs from germline. CDR3 DNA sequence: TGTGCCAGCAGCCAAGAACCTCCCCCGACAGACACGCAGTATTTT. Translation: CASSQEPPPTDTQYF. This chain joins TRBV4-2 and TRBJ2-3, with a weak D call TRBD1 (5 bases). Germline V CDR1 and CDR2: LGHNA, YNFKEQ. CDR3 size: 15 residues.

The table lists this clone with a count of one. The chain is built from TRBV28 and TRBJ1-1, with D possibly being TRBD1 (5 bases). V dropped 6 bases and J dropped 11 bases, with 13 bases sitting between them. This CDR3 contains 11 residues. Germline-derived CDR1 and CDR2 are MDHEN and SYDVKM. The CDR3 protein is CASSSTRGAFF. The CDR3 DNA sequence: TGTGCCAGCAGCTCGACCCGGGGGGCTTTCTTT.

The chain recombines TRBV2 with TRBJ1-1; D not certain. The V end lost 8 bases, the J end lost 4 bases, and 20 bases lay between the germline ends. The V gene's germline CDR1 is SNHLY and CDR2 FYNNEI. The CDR3 runs 15 residues. In DNA form, the CDR3 reads TGTGCCAGCGGTAGCCAGGCGACGTGGAGCACTGAAGCTTTCTTT. This translates into CASGSQATWSTEAFF.

This rearrangement joins TRBV28 to TRBJ2-7, with a weak D call TRBD1 (5 bases). This CDR3 region has 15 residues. V lost 5 bases and J 6 bases, leaving 20 bases between the germline ends. CDR1 MDHEN and CDR2 SYDVKM come from the germline V gene. The CDR3 loop reads CASSPPRNSGREQYF. Here the CDR3 DNA reads TGTGCCAGCAGTCCGCCCCGAAATTCAGGGCGCGAGCAGTACTTC.

This chain links TRBV6-1 with TRBJ1-5; 8 nucleotides align to TRBD1. Germline lookup yields CDR1 MNHNS and CDR2 SASEGT. The trim removed 3 bases at V and 4 bases at J, leaving 2 bases unmatched. The CDR3 loop spans 14 amino acids. The CDR3 spells CASSDRGQNQPQHF. DNA of the CDR3: TGTGCCAGCAGTGACAGGGGGCAAAATCAGCCCCAGCATTTT.